Below, 8 T cell receptor beta chains from the same sample are listed, as sequenced in a study of blood T cell repertoires in COVID-19. Only in-frame clones appear in the TCRdb table, and some are missing; sequencing was by immunoSEQ multiplex PCR. The table shows fewer than 200,000 clones, with more than 70% occurring only once. The specimen was peripheral blood. These receptors all come from a woman in her fifties or sixties with acute or convalescent COVID-19.

The chain carries TRBV3-1 (or the pseudogene TRBV3-2) and TRBJ1-2, with 9 bases that match TRBD1. The trim removed 2 bases at V and 2 bases at J, leaving 6 bases unmatched. CDR3 size: 16 residues. Per the germline V gene, CDR1 is LGHDT and CDR2 is YNNKEL (reference sequence). The CDR3 sequence is CASSQLGGTGNYGYTF. CDR3 nucleotide sequence: TGTGCCAGCAGCCAATTAGGAGGGACAGGGAACTATGGCTACACCTTC.

The gene calls are TRBV29-1 and TRBJ2-3; 7 nucleotides agree with TRBD2. Trimming at V came to 6 bases and at J to 7 bases, leaving 13 bases not matched to a gene. CDR1 and CDR2 from the germline V gene are SQVTM and ANQGSEA. The CDR3 covers 14 residues. The CDR3 loop is CSVDGGRRAYTQYF. Written as DNA, the CDR3 is TGCAGCGTGGACGGGGGGAGGAGGGCTTATACGCAGTATTTT.

This chain connects TRBV24-1 to TRBJ2-3, with no clear D. In germline, CDR1 is KGHDR, CDR2 SFDVKD. The CDR3 sequence is 13 residues long. V dropped 4 bases and J dropped 5 bases, with 9 bases sitting between them. In nucleotides, the CDR3 is TGTGCCACCAGTGACCGCTTCAGAGATACGCAGTATTTT. Amino acids: CATSDRFRDTQYF.

This rearrangement joins TRBV3-1 (or the pseudogene TRBV3-2) to TRBJ1-2; D gene unclear. Germline CDR1 reads LGHDT; CDR2 reads YNNKEL (reference sequence). V was clipped by 5 bases and J by 8 bases, with 12 bases between them. This CDR3 region has 12 residues. The CDR3 nucleotides are TGTGCCAGCAGCTCCCGGGGATACGGCTACACCTTC. Its protein product is CASSSRGYGYTF.

The chain is built from TRBV5-6 and TRBJ1-2, with TRBD1 matching over 10 bases. Germline CDR1 is SGHDT and CDR2 is YYEEEE. The CDR3 contains 17 residues. V lost 4 bases to trimming and J lost 6 bases; unmatched junction nucleotides: 15. CDR3 residues: CASSRGVRDRGSDGYTF. CDR3 in DNA: TGTGCCAGCAGCCGGGGGGTCCGGGACAGGGGATCGGATGGCTACACCTTC. The full variable domain, in which reference TRBV5-6 and TRBJ1-2 provide the parts outside the CDR3, is DAGVTQSPTHLIKTRGQQVTLRCSPKSGHDTVSWYQQALGQGPQFIFQYYEEEERQRGNFPDRFSGHQFPNYSSELNVNALLLGDSALYLCASSRGVRDRGSDGYTFGSGTRLTVV.

The chain employs TRBV28 and TRBJ2-1, with D tentatively TRBD2 (6 bases). This CDR3 has 13 residues. Germline assignment: CDR1 MDHEN and CDR2 SYDVKM. V was trimmed by 2 bases and J by 7 bases, leaving 9 bases between them. As DNA, the CDR3 is TGTGCCAGCAGTTTAGGGAGCGGGAATGAGCAGTTCTTC. Its translation is CASSLGSGNEQFF. Based on the CDR3 plus reference TRBV28 and TRBJ2-1, the full variable domain is DVKVTQSSRYLVKRTGEKVFLECVQDMDHENMFWYRQDPGLGLRLIYFSYDVKMKEKGDIPEGYSVSREKKERFSLILESASTNQTSMYLCASSLGSGNEQFFGPGTRLTVL.

The chain links TRBV12-3 or TRBV12-4 to TRBJ1-3; no firm D call. V lost 7 bases, J lost 8 bases, and 15 bases lay in between. CDR3 length equals 13 residues. The CDR3 DNA follows: TGTGCCAGCACCCTAAGGAGCCACGACACCATATATTTT. Translated: CASTLRSHDTIYF.

The chain has TRBV28 and TRBJ1-5; D gene uncertain. The CDR3 loop spans 13 amino acids. Deletions cut 11 bases from V and 2 bases from J, with 13 bases between. Germline-derived CDR1 and CDR2 are MDHEN and SYDVKM. The DNA of the CDR3 is TGTGCCGCAGGAGGGCAGGGCAATCAGCCCCAGCATTTT. This gives the protein CAAGGQGNQPQHF.